One T cell receptor (beta chain) is described in this entry. Its antigen is unknown. This specimen comes from a study of T cell responses to AZD1222 COVID-19 vaccine. For the study at large: Second-dose intervals near 4 or 12 weeks were combined.

Only in-frame clones appear in the TCRdb table, and some are missing; sequencing was by immunoSEQ multiplex PCR. The data hold under 110,000 clones, with 90% observed a single time. Study results and limitations: Without day 14 samples, only post-peak T cell repertoires were studied. Rises in breadth and depth of Spike-specific TCRs came after two AZD1222 doses.

The sequencing here drew on peripheral blood, taken on day 0 of AZD1222 vaccination. This clonotype was sampled from an adult in good health.

The CDR3 DNA reads TGTGCCAGCTCACCACCGGCTAGCGACCTCTATGGCTACACCTTC. Translating gives CASSPPASDLYGYTF. The rearrangement links TRBV18 to TRBJ1-2; the D is unclear. Germline-derived CDR1 and CDR2 are KGHSH and LQKENI. The CDR3 contains 15 residues. V was trimmed by 0 bases and J by 4 bases, leaving 12 bases between them.